This TCR beta chain was captured in a study of T-cell reconstitution after alpha-beta-depleted transplantation in children. Findings and limits, study-wide: For some patients, TCRbeta diversity was high at day 60 because of recipient T cells and thymic progenitors that survived. Reported findings indicate that, about two months after transplant, alpha-beta T cells came from several hundred expanded clones, which were derived from non-depleted graft cells.

CDR3 length equals 13 residues. V shed 7 bases and J shed 2 bases, with 11 bases lying between them. Using unique molecular identifiers, the investigators prepared the TCRbeta library. TCRdb called the PCR reads again in MiXCR, with one record for every CDR3 protein. In the table there are 100,000 to 150,000 distinct CDR3 sequences, around 23% of which are singletons. About this clonotype: Its specificity is not known.

This rearrangement joins TRBV12-3 or TRBV12-4 to TRBJ2-5, with D perhaps matching TRBD1 (6 bases). Sequencing used PBMCs, mostly from graft donor cells, obtained 180 days after TCRalphabeta/CD19-depleted stem cell transplant. The origin of this receptor is a male patient between 2 and 15 years old who had a stem cell transplant for chronic granulomatous disease, so the T cells may come from the graft donor. CDR3 residues: CASKETGQETQYF. CDR3 in DNA: TGTGCCAGCAAAGAGACAGGTCAAGAGACCCAGTACTTC.